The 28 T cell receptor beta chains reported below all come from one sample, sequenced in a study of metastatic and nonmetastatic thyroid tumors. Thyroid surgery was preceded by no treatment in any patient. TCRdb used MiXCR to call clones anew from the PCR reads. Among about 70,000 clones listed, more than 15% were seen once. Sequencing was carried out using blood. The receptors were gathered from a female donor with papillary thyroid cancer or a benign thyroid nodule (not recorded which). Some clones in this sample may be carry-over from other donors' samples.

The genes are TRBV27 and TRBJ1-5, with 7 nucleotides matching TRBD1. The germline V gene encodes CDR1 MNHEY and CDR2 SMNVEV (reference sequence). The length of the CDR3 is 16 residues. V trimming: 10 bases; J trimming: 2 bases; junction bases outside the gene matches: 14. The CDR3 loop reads CANILSGQGGNQPQHF. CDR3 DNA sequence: TGTGCCAACATTTTATCGGGGCAGGGGGGCAATCAGCCCCAGCATTTT.

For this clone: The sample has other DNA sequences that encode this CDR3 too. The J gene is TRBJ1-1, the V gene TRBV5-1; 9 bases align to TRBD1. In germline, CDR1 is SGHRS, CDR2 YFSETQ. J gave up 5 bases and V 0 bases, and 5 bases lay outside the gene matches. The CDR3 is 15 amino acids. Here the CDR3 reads CASSLAGTGRTEAFF. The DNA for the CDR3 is TGCGCCAGCAGCTTGGCCGGGACAGGGAGAACTGAAGCTTTCTTT.

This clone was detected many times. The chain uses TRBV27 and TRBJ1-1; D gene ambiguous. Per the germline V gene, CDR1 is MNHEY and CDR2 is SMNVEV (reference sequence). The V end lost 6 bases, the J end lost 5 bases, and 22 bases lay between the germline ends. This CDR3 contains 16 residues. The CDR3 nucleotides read TGTGCCAGCAGCCCCTGGAGGATGGGTGGGGAAACTGAAGCTTTCTTT. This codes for CASSPWRMGGETEAFF.

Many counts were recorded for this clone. The CDR3 DNA follows: TGTGCCAGCAGCCAAGAGGCCCCTTTGGTTAGCACAGATACGCAGTATTTT. Protein product: CASSQEAPLVSTDTQYF. V is TRBV3-1 and J is TRBJ2-3; D is unresolved. Trimming pared 0 bases from V and 0 bases from J, leaving 13 bases between. The CDR3 is 17 amino acids. Germline CDR1 reads LGHDT; CDR2 reads YNNKEL (reference sequence).

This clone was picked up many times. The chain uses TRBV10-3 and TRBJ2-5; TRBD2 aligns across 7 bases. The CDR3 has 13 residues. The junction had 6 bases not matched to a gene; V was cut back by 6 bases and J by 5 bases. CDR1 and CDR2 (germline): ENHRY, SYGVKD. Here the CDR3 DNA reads TGTGCCATCAGGGCGGGAGTTGTGGAGACCCAGTACTTC. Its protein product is CAIRAGVVETQYF.

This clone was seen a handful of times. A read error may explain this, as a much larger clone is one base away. CDR3 loop: CASSPVDTDTQYF. The CDR3 DNA sequence: TGTGCCAGCAGCCCGGTGGACACAGATACGCAGTATTTT. The chain joins TRBV7-2 to TRBJ2-3; no reliable D call. Trimming took off 5 bases at V and 2 bases at J, with 8 bases between the two ends. Per germline, CDR1 SGHTA and CDR2 FQGNSA. CDR3 length equals 13 residues. The whole variable domain, remainder taken from reference TRBV7-2 and TRBJ2-3, is GAGVSQSPSNKVTEKGKDVELRCDPISGHTALYWYRQSLGQGLEFLIYFQGNSAPDKSGLPSDRFSAERTGGSVSTLTIQRTQQEDSAVYLCASSPVDTDTQYFGPGTRLTVL.

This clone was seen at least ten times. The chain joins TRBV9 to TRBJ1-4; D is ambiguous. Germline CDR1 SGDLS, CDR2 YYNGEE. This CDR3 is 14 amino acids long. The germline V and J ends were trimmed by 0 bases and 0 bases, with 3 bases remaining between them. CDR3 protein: CASSVGATNEKLFF. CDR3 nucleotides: TGTGCCAGCAGCGTAGGTGCAACTAATGAAAAACTGTTTTTT.

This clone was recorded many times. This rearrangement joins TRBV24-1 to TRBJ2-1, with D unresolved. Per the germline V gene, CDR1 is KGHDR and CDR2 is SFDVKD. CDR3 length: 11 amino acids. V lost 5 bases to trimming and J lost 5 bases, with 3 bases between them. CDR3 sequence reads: CATSAHNEQFF. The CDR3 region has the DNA TGTGCCACCAGTGCTCACAATGAGCAGTTCTTC.

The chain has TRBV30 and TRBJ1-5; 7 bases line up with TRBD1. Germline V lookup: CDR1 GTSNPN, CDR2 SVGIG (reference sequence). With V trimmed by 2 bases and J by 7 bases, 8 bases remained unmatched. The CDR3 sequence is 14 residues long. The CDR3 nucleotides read TGTGCCTGGAGTTTTGGAGGGGGCGGACAGCCCCAGCATTTT. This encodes CAWSFGGGGQPQHF.

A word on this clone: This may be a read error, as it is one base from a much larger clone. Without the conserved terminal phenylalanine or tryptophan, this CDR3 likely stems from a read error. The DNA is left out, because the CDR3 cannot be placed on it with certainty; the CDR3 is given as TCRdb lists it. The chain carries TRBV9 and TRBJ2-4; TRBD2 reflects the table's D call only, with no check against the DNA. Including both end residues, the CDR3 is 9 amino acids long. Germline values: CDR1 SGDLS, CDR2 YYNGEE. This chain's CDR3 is CVSSVRLAG.

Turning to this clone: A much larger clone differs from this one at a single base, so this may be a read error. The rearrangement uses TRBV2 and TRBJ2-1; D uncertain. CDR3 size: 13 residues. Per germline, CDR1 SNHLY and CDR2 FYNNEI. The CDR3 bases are TGTGCGACGAGGCGAGACCTGTACAATGAGCAGTTCTTC. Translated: CATRRDLYNEQFF.

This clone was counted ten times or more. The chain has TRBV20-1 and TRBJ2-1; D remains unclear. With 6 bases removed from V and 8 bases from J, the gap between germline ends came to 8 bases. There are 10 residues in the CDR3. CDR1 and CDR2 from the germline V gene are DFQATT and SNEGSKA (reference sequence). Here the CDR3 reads CSAPVDEQFF. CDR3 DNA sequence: TGCAGTGCGCCCGTGGATGAGCAGTTCTTC.

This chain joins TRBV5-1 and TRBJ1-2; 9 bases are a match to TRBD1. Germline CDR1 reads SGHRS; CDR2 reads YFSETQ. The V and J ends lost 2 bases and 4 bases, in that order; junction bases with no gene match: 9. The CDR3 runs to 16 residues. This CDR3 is CASSFTGTGIGYGYTF. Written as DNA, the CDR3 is TGCGCCAGCAGCTTTACCGGGACAGGGATCGGCTATGGCTACACCTTC.

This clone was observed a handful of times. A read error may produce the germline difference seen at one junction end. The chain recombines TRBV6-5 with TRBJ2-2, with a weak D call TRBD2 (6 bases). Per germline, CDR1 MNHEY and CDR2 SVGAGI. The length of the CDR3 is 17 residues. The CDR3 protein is CASITHGGERNTGELFF. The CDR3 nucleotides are TGTGCCAGCATTACCCACGGGGGAGAGCGGAACACTGGGGAGCTGTTTTTT.

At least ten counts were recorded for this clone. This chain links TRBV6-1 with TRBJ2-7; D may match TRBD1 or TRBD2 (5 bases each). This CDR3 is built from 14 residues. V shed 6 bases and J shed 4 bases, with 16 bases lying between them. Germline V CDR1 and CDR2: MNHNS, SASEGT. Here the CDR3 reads CASRPRDLAYEQYF. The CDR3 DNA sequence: TGTGCCAGCAGACCCCGGGACCTGGCGTACGAGCAGTACTTC.

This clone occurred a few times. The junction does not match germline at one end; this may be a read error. CDR3 coding DNA: TGTGCCAACAGTTACACCGGACAGAACACTGAAGCTTTCTTT. Amino acid sequence: CANSYTGQNTEAFF. This chain uses TRBV6-2 or TRBV6-3 with TRBJ1-1; weak D call: TRBD1 (5 bases). The CDR3 sequence is 14 residues long. Germline V gives CDR1 MNHEY, CDR2 SVGEGT.

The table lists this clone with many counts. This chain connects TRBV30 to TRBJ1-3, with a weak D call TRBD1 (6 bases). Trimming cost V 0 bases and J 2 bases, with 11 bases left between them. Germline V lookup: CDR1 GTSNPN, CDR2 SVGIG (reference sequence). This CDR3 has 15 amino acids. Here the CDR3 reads CAWSVLGGPGNTIYF. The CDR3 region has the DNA TGTGCCTGGAGTGTACTCGGGGGGCCTGGAAACACCATATATTTT.

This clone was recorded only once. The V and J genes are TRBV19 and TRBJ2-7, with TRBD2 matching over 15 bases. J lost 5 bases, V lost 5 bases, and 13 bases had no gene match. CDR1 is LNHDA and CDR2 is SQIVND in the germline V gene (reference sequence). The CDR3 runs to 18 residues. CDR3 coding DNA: TGTGCCAGTAGTTCCCGGACTAGCGGGAGGGCTGGGTCCCACGAGCAGTACTTC. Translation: CASSSRTSGRAGSHEQYF.

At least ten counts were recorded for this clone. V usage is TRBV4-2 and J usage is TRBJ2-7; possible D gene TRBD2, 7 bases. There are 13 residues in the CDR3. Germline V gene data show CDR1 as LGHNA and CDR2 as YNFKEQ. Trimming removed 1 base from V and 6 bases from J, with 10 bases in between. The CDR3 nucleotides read TGTGCCAGCAGCCAAGGGGGAGGGGGCGAGCAGTACTTC. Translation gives CASSQGGGGEQYF.

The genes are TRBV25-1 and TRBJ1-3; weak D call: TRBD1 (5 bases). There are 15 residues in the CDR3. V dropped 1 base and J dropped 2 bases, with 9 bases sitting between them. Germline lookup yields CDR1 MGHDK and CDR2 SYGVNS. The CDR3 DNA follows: TGTGCCAGCAGTGAATGGGAGACAGCTGGAAACACCATATATTTT. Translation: CASSEWETAGNTIYF. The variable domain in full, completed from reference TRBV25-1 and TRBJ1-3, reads EADIYQTPRYLVIGTGKKITLECSQTMGHDKMYWYQQDPGMELHLIHYSYGVNSTEKGDLSSESTVSRIRTEHFPLTLESARPSHTSQYLCASSEWETAGNTIYFGEGSWLTVV.

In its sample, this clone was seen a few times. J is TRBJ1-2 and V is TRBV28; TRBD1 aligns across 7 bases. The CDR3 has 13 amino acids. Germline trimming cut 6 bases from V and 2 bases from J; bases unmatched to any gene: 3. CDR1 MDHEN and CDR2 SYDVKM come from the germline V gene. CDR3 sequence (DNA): TGTGCCAGCAGCCAGGGGGACAACTATGGCTACACCTTC. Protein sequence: CASSQGDNYGYTF.

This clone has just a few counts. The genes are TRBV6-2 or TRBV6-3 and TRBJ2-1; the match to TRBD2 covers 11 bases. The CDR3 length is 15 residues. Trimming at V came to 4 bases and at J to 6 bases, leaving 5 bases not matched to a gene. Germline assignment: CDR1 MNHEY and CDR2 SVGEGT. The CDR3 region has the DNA TGTGCCAGCAGTTTTAGCGGGGGGGCTTCCAATGAGCAGTTCTTC. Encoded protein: CASSFSGGASNEQFF.

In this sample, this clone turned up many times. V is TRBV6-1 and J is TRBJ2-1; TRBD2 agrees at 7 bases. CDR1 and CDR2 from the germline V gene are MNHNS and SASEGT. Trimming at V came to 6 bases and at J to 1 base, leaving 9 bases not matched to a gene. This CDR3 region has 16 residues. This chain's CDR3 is CASSHVAGVSYNEQFF. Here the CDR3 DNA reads TGTGCCAGCAGCCACGTGGCGGGAGTGTCCTACAATGAGCAGTTCTTC.

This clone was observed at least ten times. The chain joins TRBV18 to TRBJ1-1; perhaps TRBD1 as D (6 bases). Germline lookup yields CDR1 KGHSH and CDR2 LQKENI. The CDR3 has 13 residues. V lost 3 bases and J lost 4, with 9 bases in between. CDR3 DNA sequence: TGTGCCAGCTCACCGACACAGGGCACTGAAGCTTTCTTT. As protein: CASSPTQGTEAFF.

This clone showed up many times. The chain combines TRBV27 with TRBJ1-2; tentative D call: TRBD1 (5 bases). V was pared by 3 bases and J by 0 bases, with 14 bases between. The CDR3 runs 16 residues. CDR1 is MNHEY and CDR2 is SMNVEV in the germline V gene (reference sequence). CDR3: CASSFRGGVTNYGYTF. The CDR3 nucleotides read TGTGCCAGCAGTTTTCGGGGGGGAGTTACTAACTATGGCTACACCTTC.

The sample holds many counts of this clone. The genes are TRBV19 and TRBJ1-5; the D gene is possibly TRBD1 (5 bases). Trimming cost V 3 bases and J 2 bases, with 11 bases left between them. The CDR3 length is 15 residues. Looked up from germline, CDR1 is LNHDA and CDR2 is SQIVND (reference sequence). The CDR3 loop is CASSIGRGGNQPQHF. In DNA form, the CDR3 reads TGTGCCAGTAGTATCGGTAGGGGTGGCAATCAGCCCCAGCATTTT.

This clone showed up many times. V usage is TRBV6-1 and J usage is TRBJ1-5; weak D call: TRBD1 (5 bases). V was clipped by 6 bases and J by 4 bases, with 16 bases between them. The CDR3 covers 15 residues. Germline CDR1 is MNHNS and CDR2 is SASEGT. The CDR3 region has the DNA TGTGCCAGCAGACCGGGACTCATGGGGAATCAGCCCCAGCATTTT. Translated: CASRPGLMGNQPQHF.

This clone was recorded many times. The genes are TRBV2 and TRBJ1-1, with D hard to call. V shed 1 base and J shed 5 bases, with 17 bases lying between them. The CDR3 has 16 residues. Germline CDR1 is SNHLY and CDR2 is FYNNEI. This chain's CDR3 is CASSEGGRGGGTEAFF. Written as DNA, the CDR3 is TGTGCCAGCAGTGAAGGTGGGCGGGGTGGTGGGACTGAAGCTTTCTTT.